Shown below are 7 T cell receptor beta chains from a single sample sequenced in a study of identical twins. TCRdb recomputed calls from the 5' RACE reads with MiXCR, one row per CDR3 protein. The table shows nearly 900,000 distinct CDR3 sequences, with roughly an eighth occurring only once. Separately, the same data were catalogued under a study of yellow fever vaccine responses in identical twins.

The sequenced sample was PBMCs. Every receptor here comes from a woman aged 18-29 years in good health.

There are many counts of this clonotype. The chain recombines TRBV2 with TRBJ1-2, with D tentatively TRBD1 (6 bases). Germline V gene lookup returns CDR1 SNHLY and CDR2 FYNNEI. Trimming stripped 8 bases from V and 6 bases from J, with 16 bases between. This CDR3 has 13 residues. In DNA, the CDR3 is TGTGCCAGCGGGGGACACCCAGGGGATGGCTACACCTTC. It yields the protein CASGGHPGDGYTF.

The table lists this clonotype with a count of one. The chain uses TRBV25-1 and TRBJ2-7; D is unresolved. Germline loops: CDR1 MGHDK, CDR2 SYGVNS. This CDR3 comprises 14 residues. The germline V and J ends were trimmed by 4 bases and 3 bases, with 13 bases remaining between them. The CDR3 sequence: CASSGPAAHYEQYF. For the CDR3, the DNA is TGTGCCAGCAGTGGACCTGCGGCACACTACGAGCAGTACTTC.

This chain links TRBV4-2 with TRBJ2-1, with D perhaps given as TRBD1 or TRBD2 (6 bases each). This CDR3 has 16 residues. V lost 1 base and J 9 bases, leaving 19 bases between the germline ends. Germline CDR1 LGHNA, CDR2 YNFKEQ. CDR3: CASSQARGESRGEQFF. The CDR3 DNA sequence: TGTGCCAGCAGCCAAGCGAGGGGGGAAAGTCGGGGTGAGCAGTTCTTC.

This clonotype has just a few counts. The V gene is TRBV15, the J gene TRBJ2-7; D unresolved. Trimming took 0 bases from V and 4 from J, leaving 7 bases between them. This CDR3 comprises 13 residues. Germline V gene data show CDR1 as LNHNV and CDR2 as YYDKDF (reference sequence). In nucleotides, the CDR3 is TGTGCCACCAGCAGAGACTACCGATACGAGCAGTACTTC. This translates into CATSRDYRYEQYF.

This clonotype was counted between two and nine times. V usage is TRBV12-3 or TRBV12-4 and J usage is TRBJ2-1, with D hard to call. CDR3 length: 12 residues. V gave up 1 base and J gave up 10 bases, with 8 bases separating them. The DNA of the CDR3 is TGTGCCAGCAGTTTAGAGCCAAGCGAGCAGTTCTTC. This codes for CASSLEPSEQFF.

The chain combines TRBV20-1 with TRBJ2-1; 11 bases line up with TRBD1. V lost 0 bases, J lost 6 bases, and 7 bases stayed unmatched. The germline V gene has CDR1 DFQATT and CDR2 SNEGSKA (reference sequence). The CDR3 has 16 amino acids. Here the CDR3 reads CSARDSDRGLLNEQFF. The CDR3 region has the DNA TGCAGTGCTAGAGATTCGGACAGGGGGCTGCTCAATGAGCAGTTCTTC.

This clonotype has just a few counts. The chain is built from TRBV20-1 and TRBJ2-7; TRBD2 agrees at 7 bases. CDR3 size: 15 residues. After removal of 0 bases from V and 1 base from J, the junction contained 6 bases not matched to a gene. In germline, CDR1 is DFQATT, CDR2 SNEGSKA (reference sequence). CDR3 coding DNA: TGCAGTGCTAGAGATGCTAGCGGAGCTTCCTACGAGCAGTACTTC. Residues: CSARDASGASYEQYF.